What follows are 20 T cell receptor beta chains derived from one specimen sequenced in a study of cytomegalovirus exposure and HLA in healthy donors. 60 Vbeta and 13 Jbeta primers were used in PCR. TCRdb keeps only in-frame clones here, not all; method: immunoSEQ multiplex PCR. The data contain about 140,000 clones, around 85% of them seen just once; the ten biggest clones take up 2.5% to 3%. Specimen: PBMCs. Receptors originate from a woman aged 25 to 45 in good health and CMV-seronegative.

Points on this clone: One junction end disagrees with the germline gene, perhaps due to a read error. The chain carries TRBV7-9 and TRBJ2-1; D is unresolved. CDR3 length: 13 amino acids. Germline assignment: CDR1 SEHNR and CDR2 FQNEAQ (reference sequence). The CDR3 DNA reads TGTTCCAGCAGCACGAGCTCCTACAATGAGCAGTTCTTC. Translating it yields CSSSTSSYNEQFF.

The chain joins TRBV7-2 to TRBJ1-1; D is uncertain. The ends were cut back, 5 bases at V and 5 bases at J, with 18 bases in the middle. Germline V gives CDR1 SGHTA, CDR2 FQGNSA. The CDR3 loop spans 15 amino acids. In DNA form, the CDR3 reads TGTGCCAGCAGCCGAAATCCAGAGGGAGGTACTGAAGCTTTCTTT. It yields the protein CASSRNPEGGTEAFF.

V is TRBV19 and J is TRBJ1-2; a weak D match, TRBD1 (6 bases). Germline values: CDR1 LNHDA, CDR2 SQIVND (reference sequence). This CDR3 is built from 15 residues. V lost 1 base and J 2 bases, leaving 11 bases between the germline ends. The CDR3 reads CASSIVPQGNYGYTF. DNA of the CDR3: TGTGCCAGTAGTATAGTCCCACAGGGAAACTATGGCTACACCTTC.

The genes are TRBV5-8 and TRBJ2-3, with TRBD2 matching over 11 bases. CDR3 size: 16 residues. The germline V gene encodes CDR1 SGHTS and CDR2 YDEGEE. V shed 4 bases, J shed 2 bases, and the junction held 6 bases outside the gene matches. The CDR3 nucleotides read TGTGCCAGCAGCCCCGGGACTAGCGGTTTCACAGATACGCAGTATTTT. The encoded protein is CASSPGTSGFTDTQYF.

The CDR3 region is CASKAGGWYGYTF. CDR3 sequence (DNA): TGTGCCAGCAAGGCAGGGGGATGGTATGGCTACACCTTC. The gene calls are TRBV2 and TRBJ1-2, with 7 bases matching TRBD1. This CDR3 is 13 amino acids long. The germline gives CDR1 SNHLY, CDR2 FYNNEI. The ends lost 7 bases at V and 5 bases at J; junction bases unmatched: 7.

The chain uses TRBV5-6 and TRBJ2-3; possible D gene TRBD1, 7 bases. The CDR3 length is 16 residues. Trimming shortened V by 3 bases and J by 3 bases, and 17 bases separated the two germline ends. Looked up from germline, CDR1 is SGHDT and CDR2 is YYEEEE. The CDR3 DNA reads TGTGCCAGCAGCTCGGCGGGACAGAAAAAAACAGATACGCAGTATTTT. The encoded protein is CASSSAGQKKTDTQYF.

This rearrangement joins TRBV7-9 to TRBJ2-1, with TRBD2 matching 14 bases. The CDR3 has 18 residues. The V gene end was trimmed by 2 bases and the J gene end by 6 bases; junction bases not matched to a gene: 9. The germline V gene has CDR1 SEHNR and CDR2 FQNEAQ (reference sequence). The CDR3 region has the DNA TGTGCCAGCAGCTTACCCCTAAGACTAGCGGGAGGGCGCAATGAGCAGTTCTTC. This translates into CASSLPLRLAGGRNEQFF.

CDR3 residues: CASSLWGREVQYF. The CDR3, as DNA: TGTGCCAGCAGCTTGTGGGGCAGGGAGGTCCAGTACTTC. This rearrangement joins TRBV5-6 to TRBJ2-5; D may be TRBD2 (6 bases). The ends were cut back, 1 base at V and 10 bases at J, with 14 bases in the middle. Per the germline V gene, CDR1 is SGHDT and CDR2 is YYEEEE. The CDR3 totals 13 residues. The variable domain in full, with the rest retrieved from reference TRBV5-6 and TRBJ2-5, is DAGVTQSPTHLIKTRGQQVTLRCSPKSGHDTVSWYQQALGQGPQFIFQYYEEEERQRGNFPDRFSGHQFPNYSSELNVNALLLGDSALYLCASSLWGREVQYFGPGTRLLVL.

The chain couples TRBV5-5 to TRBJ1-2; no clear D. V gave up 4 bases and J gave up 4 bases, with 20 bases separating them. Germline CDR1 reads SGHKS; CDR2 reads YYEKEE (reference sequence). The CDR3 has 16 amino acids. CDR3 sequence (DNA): TGTGCCAGCAGCGGACCATCCGCCGCCGGGATCTATGGCTACACCTTC. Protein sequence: CASSGPSAAGIYGYTF.

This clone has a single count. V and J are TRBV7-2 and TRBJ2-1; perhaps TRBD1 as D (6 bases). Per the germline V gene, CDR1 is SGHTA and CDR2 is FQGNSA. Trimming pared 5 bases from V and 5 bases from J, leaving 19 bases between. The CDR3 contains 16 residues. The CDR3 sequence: CASSPTTGSGNNEQFF. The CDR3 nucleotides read TGTGCCAGCAGCCCGACCACAGGGTCTGGGAACAATGAGCAGTTCTTC. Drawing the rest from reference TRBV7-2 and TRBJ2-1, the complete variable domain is GAGVSQSPSNKVTEKGKDVELRCDPISGHTALYWYRQSLGQGLEFLIYFQGNSAPDKSGLPSDRFSAERTGGSVSTLTIQRTQQEDSAVYLCASSPTTGSGNNEQFFGPGTRLTVL.

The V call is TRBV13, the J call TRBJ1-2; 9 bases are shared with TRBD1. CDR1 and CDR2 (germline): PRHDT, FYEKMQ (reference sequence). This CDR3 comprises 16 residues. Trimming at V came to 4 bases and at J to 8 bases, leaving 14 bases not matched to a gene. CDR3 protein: CASSSTGWTGADGYTF. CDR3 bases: TGTGCCAGCAGCTCAACCGGGTGGACAGGGGCGGACGGCTACACCTTC.

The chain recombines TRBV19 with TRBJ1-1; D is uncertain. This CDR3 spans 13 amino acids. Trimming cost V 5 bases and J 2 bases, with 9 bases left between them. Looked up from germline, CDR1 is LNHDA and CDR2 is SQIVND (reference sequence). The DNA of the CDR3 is TGTGCCAGTAGTCCATCACTTAACACTGAAGCTTTCTTT. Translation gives CASSPSLNTEAFF.

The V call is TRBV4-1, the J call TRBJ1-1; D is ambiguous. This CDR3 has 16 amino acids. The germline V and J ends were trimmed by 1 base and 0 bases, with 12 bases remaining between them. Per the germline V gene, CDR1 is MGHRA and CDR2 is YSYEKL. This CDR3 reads CASSQGSRLMNTEAFF. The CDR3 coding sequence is TGCGCCAGCAGCCAAGGTTCACGCCTAATGAACACTGAAGCTTTCTTT.

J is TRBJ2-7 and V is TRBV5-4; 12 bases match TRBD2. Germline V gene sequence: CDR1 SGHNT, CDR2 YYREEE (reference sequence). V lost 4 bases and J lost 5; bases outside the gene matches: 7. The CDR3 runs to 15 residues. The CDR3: CASSLRLAGDNEQYF. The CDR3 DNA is TGTGCCAGCAGCCTAAGACTAGCGGGGGACAACGAGCAGTACTTC. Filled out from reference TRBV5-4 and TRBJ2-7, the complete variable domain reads ETGVTQSPTHLIKTRGQQVTLRCSSQSGHNTVSWYQQALGQGPQFIFQYYREEENGRGNFPPRFSGLQFPNYSSELNVNALELDDSALYLCASSLRLAGDNEQYFGPGTRLTVT.

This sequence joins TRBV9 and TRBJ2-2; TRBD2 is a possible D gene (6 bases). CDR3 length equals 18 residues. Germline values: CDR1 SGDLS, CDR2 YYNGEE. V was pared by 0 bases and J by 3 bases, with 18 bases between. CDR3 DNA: TGTGCCAGCAGCGTAGGAGGAGGCCGGGGGTCACACACCGGGGAGCTGTTTTTT. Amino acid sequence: CASSVGGGRGSHTGELFF. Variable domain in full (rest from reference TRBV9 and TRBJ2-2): DSGVTQTPKHLITATGQRVTLRCSPRSGDLSVYWYQQSLDQGLQFLIQYYNGEERAKGNILERFSAQQFPDLHSELNLSSLELGDSALYFCASSVGGGRGSHTGELFFGEGSRLTVL.

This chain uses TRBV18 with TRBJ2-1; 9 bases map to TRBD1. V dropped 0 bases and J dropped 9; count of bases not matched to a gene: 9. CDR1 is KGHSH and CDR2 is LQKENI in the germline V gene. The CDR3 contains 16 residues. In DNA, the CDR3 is TGTGCCAGCTCACCACCAACGGGACAGGGAGTCAGTGAGCAGTTCTTC. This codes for CASSPPTGQGVSEQFF.

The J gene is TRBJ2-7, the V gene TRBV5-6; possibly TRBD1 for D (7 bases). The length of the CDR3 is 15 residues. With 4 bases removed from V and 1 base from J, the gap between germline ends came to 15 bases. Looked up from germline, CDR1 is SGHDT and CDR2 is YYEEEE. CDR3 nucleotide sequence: TGTGCCAGCAGCCAAAGGGCGGGACAGTCCTACGAGCAGTACTTC. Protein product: CASSQRAGQSYEQYF.

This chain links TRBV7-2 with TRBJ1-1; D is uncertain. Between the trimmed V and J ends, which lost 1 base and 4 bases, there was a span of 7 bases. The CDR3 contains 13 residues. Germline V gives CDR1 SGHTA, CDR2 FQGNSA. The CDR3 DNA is TGTGCCAGCAGCTTAGAGATCAGCACTGAAGCTTTCTTT. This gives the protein CASSLEISTEAFF. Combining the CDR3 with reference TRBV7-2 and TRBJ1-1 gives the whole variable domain GAGVSQSPSNKVTEKGKDVELRCDPISGHTALYWYRQSLGQGLEFLIYFQGNSAPDKSGLPSDRFSAERTGGSVSTLTIQRTQQEDSAVYLCASSLEISTEAFFGQGTRLTVV.

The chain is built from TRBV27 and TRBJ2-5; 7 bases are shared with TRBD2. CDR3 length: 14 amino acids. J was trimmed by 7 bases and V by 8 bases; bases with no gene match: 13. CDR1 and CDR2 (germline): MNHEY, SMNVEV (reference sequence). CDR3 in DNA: TGTGCCAGCCAGAATGGCGTATGGGGGGGGACCCAGTACTTC. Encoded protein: CASQNGVWGGTQYF.

For the CDR3, the DNA is TGTGCCAGCAGCTTAGATCGGGATAACAAGGGTCTACAGCAGTACTTC. This codes for CASSLDRDNKGLQQYF. This chain connects TRBV11-2 to TRBJ2-7, with D perhaps TRBD2 (5 bases). Between the trimmed V and J ends, which lost 0 bases and 8 bases, there was a span of 20 bases. The CDR3 contains 16 residues. CDR1 is SGHAT and CDR2 is FQNNGV in the germline V gene.